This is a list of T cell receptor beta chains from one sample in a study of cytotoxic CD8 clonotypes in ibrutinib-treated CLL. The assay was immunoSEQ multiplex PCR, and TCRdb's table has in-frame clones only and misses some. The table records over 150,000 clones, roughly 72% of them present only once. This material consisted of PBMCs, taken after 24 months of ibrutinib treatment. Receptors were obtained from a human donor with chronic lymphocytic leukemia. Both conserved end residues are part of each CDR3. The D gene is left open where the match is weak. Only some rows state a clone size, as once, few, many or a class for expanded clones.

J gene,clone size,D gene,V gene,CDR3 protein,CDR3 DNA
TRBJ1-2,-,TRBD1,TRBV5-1,CASSHLPGQEDYGYTF,TGCGCCAGCAGCCACCTCCCAGGACAGGAAGACTATGGCTACACCTTC
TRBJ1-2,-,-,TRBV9,CASSVTAGKGYTF,TGTGCCAGCAGCGTCACAGCAGGGAAGGGCTACACCTTC
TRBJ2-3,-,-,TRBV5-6,CASSFLYTQYF,TGTGCCAGCAGCTTTTTGTATACGCAGTATTTT
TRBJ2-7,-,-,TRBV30,CAWSDPRTYEQYF,TGTGCCTGGAGTGACCCGAGAACCTACGAGCAGTACTTC
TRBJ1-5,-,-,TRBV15,CATSSRPEPYSNQPQHF,TGTGCCACCAGCAGTCGGCCCGAGCCTTATAGCAATCAGCCCCAGCATTTT
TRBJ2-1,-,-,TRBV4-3,CASSQDSSSYNEQFF,TGCGCCAGCAGCCAAGACAGCAGCTCCTACAATGAGCAGTTCTTC
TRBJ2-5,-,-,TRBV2,CASSEGYGGLETQYF,TGTGCCAGCAGTGAGGGGTATGGGGGGCTTGAGACCCAGTACTTC
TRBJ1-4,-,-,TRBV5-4,CASSLQGANEKLFF,TGTGCCAGCAGCTTACAGGGAGCTAATGAAAAACTGTTTTTT
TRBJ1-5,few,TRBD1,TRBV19,CATSDPGTGSQPQHF,TGTGCCACTTCAGATCCCGGGACAGGGAGTCAGCCCCAGCATTTT
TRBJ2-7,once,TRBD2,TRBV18,CASSPGLVVDYEQYF,TGTGCCAGCTCACCGGGACTAGTGGTTGATTACGAGCAGTACTTC
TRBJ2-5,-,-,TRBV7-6,CASSARTGTPQETQYF,TGTGCCAGCAGCGCGCGGACCGGGACTCCCCAAGAGACCCAGTACTTC
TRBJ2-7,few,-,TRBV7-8,CASSLSPPPYEQYF,TGTGCCAGCAGCTTAAGTCCCCCCCCCTACGAGCAGTACTTC
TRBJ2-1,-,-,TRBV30,CAWGHNEQFF,TGTGCCTGGGGCCACAATGAGCAGTTCTTC
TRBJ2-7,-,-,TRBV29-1,CSVVAGASSYEQYF,TGCAGCGTCGTGGCGGGGGCGAGCTCCTACGAGCAGTACTTC
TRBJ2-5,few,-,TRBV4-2,CASSHPSETQYF,TGTGCCAGCAGCCACCCCTCGGAGACCCAGTACTTC
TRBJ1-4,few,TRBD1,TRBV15,CATSKDRGQGEKLFF,TGTGCCACCAGCAAAGACAGGGGGCAAGGTGAAAAACTGTTTTTT
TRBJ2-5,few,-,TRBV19,CASSMRGIPGETQYF,TGTGCCAGTAGTATGAGGGGGATCCCAGGAGAGACCCAGTACTTC
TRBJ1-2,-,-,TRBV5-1,CASSFAIGSNYGYTF,TGCGCCAGCAGCTTCGCAATTGGATCTAACTATGGCTACACCTTC
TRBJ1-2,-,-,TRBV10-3,CAISELGGAGYTF,TGTGCCATCAGTGAGCTAGGCGGGGCGGGCTACACCTTC
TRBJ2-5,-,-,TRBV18,CASSPRGVSQETQYF,TGTGCCAGCTCACCAAGAGGAGTCTCCCAAGAGACCCAGTACTTC